The 10 T cell receptor beta chains in this list originate from one sample, sequenced in a study of beta chain features in type 1 diabetes. The investigators reverse transcribed all of the isolated RNA, so they sequenced expressed TCRB transcripts. Measured with immunoSEQ multiplex PCR; TCRdb has only the in-frame clones, and not every one. The table lists roughly 370,000 clones, about 15% of them singletons. Sequencing was done on a sample of naive CD4+ T cells from blood. Receptors originate from a man aged 25-40 years in good health.

The CDR3 spells CASAFGAAGELFF. CDR3 DNA: TGTGCCAGCGCGTTTGGGGCGGCCGGGGAGCTGTTTTTT. This chain joins TRBV7-9 and TRBJ2-2; a weak D match, TRBD1 (5 bases). Germline V lookup: CDR1 SEHNR, CDR2 FQNEAQ (reference sequence). This CDR3 is built from 13 residues. The germline V and J ends were trimmed by 8 bases and 6 bases, with 13 bases remaining between them.

This chain joins TRBV4-3 and TRBJ2-1; D unclear. Trimming took 0 bases from V and 15 from J, leaving 15 bases between them. This CDR3 region has 13 residues. Germline assignment: CDR1 LGHNA and CDR2 YSLEER. The CDR3 nucleotides are TGCGCCAGCAGCCAAGAAACCCTGGGCTTCCGGTTCTTC. Its protein product is CASSQETLGFRFF.

This clone was found a few times. The chain links TRBV7-2 to TRBJ2-1; D is possibly TRBD2 (5 bases). CDR1 SGHTA and CDR2 FQGNSA come from the germline V gene. The CDR3 runs 15 residues. Deletions cut 2 bases from V and 0 bases from J, with 8 bases between. CDR3 nucleotide sequence: TGTGCCAGCAGCTTATCTAGCTTCTCCTACAATGAGCAGTTCTTC. Protein: CASSLSSFSYNEQFF.

This clone was observed a few times. This chain connects TRBV7-2 to TRBJ2-3; 8 bases fit TRBD2. V shed 4 bases and J 4 bases; nucleotides not matched to a gene: 7. The CDR3 extends over 15 amino acids. CDR1 and CDR2 from the germline V gene are SGHTA and FQGNSA. The CDR3 sequence is CASSYSGVPADTQYF. The DNA for the CDR3 is TGTGCCAGCAGCTATAGCGGGGTTCCCGCAGATACGCAGTATTTT.

The chain is built from TRBV18 and TRBJ1-6, with D perhaps matching TRBD1 (6 bases). V shed 5 bases and J shed 7 bases, with 24 bases lying between them. Germline CDR1 and CDR2: KGHSH and LQKENI. CDR3 length equals 18 residues. CDR3 nucleotides: TGTGCCAGCTCAACGGTGACAGGCCTGGCGCGCGGGAATTCACCCCTCCACTTT. This translates into CASSTVTGLARGNSPLHF. Full variable domain (outside the CDR3, taken from reference TRBV18 and TRBJ1-6): NAGVMQNPRHLVRRRGQEARLRCSPMKGHSHVYWYRQLPEEGLKFMVYLQKENIIDESGMPKERFSAEFPKEGPSILRIQQVVRGDSAAYFCASSTVTGLARGNSPLHFGNGTRLTVT.

This clone was recorded at least ten times. The V call is TRBV12-5, the J call TRBJ2-1, with 8 bases identical to TRBD2. V was pared by 0 bases and J by 7 bases, with 8 bases of the junction left unmatched. Germline V gene sequence: CDR1 LGHNT, CDR2 FRNRAP. CDR3 size: 16 residues. This CDR3 is CASGLVLTGGPNEQFF. DNA for the CDR3: TGTGCTAGTGGTTTGGTACTAACGGGAGGGCCGAATGAGCAGTTCTTC.

There are a few counts of this clone. This rearrangement joins TRBV9 to TRBJ2-3; D is unresolved. This CDR3 is 16 amino acids long. Germline CDR1 and CDR2: SGDLS and YYNGEE. The ends were cut back, 4 bases at V and 2 bases at J, with 17 bases in the middle. The CDR3 spells CASSPLGEIVTDTQYF. In DNA form, the CDR3 reads TGTGCCAGCAGCCCCCTCGGAGAGATAGTCACAGATACGCAGTATTTT.

There are a few counts of this clone. The chain combines TRBV25-1 with TRBJ1-6; 9 bases line up with TRBD1. CDR1 MGHDK and CDR2 SYGVNS come from the germline V gene. J lost 7 bases, V lost 4 bases, and 5 bases had no gene match. The length of the CDR3 is 15 residues. The CDR3 nucleotides are TGTGCCAGCAGTGTAGGGACAGGGTCAAATTCACCCCTCCACTTT. Translation gives CASSVGTGSNSPLHF. The full variable domain, rest sourced from reference TRBV25-1 and TRBJ1-6, is EADIYQTPRYLVIGTGKKITLECSQTMGHDKMYWYQQDPGMELHLIHYSYGVNSTEKGDLSSESTVSRIRTEHFPLTLESARPSHTSQYLCASSVGTGSNSPLHFGNGTRLTVT.

This clone was counted a few times. The genes are TRBV14 and TRBJ1-1; D is unclear. The ends were cut back, 1 base at V and 5 bases at J, with 8 bases in the middle. The CDR3 has 13 residues. Germline-derived CDR1 and CDR2 are SGHDN and FVKESK. The CDR3 coding sequence is TGTGCCAGCAGCCAAGGGTGGGGAACTGAAGCTTTCTTT. As protein: CASSQGWGTEAFF. Using reference TRBV14 and TRBJ1-1 for the parts outside the CDR3, the full variable domain is EAGVTQFPSHSVIEKGQTVTLRCDPISGHDNLYWYRRVMGKEIKFLLHFVKESKQDESGMPNNRFLAERTGGTYSTLKVQPAELEDSGVYFCASSQGWGTEAFFGQGTRLTVV.

The sample holds a few counts of this clone. The rearrangement joins TRBV12-5 to TRBJ2-5, with a tentative D call TRBD2 (5 bases). Trimming removed 4 bases from V and 5 bases from J, with 11 bases in between. The CDR3 spans 13 residues. Germline V gene data show CDR1 as LGHNT and CDR2 as FRNRAP. The CDR3 region has the DNA TGTGCTAGTGGTTCACTAGGCGGCGAGACCCAGTACTTC. Amino acids: CASGSLGGETQYF.